This T cell receptor beta chain is from a study of OX40 agonist ivuxolimab in advanced cancers. As regards this clone: Antigen: not known.

There are 16 residues in the CDR3. The germline V gene encodes CDR1 LNHDA and CDR2 SQIVND (reference sequence). The ends lost 3 bases at V and 6 bases at J; junction bases unmatched: 8. Produced via immunoSEQ multiplex PCR; TCRdb's table is partial and in-frame only. The sample carries about 67,000 clones, about 91% recorded once. Whole-study results and caveats: The authors also found low normalized T-cell clonal expansion in some nonresponders. Determination of antigen specificity was not performed for the expanded peripheral T cells.

The TCR sequence derives from an adult with an advanced solid tumor such as melanoma, head and neck, liver or kidney cancer. The sample was CD4+ or CD8+ T cells sorted from blood, taken in a trial of the OX40 agonist ivuxolimab. The chain employs TRBV19 and TRBJ2-1; 10 positions match TRBD2. Here the CDR3 reads CASSIMASGSLNEQFF. The CDR3 nucleotides read TGTGCCAGTAGTATTATGGCTAGCGGGAGCCTCAATGAGCAGTTCTTC.